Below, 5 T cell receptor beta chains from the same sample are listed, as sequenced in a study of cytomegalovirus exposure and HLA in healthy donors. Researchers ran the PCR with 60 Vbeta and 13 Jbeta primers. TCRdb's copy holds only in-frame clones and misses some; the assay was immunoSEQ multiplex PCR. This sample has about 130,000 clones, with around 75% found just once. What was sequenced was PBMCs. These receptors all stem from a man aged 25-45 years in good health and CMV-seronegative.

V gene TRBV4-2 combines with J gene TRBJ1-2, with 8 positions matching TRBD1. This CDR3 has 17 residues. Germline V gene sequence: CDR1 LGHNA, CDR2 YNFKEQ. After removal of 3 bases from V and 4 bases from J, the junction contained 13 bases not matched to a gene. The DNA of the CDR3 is TGTGCCAGCAGCCAGCTTCTGACAGGGGACGGGGGCTATGGCTACACCTTC. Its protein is CASSQLLTGDGGYGYTF.

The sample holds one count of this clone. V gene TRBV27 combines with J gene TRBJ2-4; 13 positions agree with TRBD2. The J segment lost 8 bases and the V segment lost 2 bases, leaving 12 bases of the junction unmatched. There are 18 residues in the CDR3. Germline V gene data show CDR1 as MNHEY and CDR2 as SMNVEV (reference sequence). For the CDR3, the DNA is TGTGCCAGCAGTTTAGCCGGACTAGCGGGAGACAGGACTCACATTCAGTACTTC. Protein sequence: CASSLAGLAGDRTHIQYF.

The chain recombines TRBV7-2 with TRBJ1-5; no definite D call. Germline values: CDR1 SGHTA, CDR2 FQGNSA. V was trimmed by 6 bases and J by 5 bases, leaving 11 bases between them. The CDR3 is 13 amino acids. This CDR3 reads CASSPDADQPQHF. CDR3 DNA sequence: TGTGCCAGCAGTCCTGATGCGGATCAGCCCCAGCATTTT.

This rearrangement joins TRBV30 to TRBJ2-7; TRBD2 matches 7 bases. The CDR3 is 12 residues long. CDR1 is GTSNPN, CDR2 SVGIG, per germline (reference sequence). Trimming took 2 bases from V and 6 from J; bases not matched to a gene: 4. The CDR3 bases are TGTGCCTGGAGTTCGACTAGCCGCGAGCAGTACTTC. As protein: CAWSSTSREQYF.

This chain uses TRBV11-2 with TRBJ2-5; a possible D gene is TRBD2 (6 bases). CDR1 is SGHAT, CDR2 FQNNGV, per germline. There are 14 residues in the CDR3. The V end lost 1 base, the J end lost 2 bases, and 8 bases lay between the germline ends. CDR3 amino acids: CASSLAGLQETQYF. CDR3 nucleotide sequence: TGTGCCAGCAGCTTAGCGGGACTTCAAGAGACCCAGTACTTC.